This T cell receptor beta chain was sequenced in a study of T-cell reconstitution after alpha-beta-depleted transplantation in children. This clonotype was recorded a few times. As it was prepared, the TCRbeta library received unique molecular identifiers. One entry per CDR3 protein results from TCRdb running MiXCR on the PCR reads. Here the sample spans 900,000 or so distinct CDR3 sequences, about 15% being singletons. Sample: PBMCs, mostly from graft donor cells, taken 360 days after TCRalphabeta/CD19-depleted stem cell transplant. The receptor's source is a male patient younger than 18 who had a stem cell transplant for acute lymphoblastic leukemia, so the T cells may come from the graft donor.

CDR3 coding DNA: TGCAGTGCCAGATACCCGCGGATAGCGGGAGGCCATGAGCAGTTCTTC. Translating it yields CSARYPRIAGGHEQFF. The gene calls are TRBV20-1 and TRBJ2-1; 10 bases agree with TRBD2. Trimming at V came to 6 bases and at J to 8 bases, leaving 16 bases not matched to a gene. Germline lookup yields CDR1 DFQATT and CDR2 SNEGSKA (reference sequence). The CDR3 totals 16 residues.